This is a list of T cell receptor beta chains from one sample in a study of blood T cell repertoires in COVID-19. TCRdb's copy holds only in-frame clones and misses some; the assay was immunoSEQ multiplex PCR. The data contain nearly 80,000 clones, about four fifths of them singletons. The sample was peripheral blood. Receptors were obtained from a woman in her sixties or seventies with acute or convalescent COVID-19. Each CDR3 is given with its conserved first and last residue. The D gene is left open where the match is weak. Some rows have no size entry. The others give once, few or many, or a class for an expanded clone.

cdr3_length | d_call | clone_size | j_call | v_call | cdr3_nt | cdr3_aa
20 | TRBD1 | . | TRBJ1-4 | TRBV4-1 | TGCGCCAGCAGCATCATCCCGGGACAGGGGATCTTTATCACTAATGAAAAACTGTTTTTT | CASSIIPGQGIFITNEKLFF
14 | TRBD2 | . | TRBJ2-5 | TRBV2 | TGTGCCAGCAGTCGACTAGCGGGAGACTCGACCCAGTACTTC | CASSRLAGDSTQYF
15 | TRBD2 | . | TRBJ2-1 | TRBV5-4 | TGTGCCAGCAGTCCGAGGACTAGCGGGAGGAATGAGCAGTTCTTC | CASSPRTSGRNEQFF
13 | . | once | TRBJ2-7 | TRBV27 | TGTGCCAGCAGTTTATCGTATCCGGAGCAGCAGTACTTC | CASSLSYPEQQYF
16 | TRBD2 | . | TRBJ2-2 | TRBV18 | TGTGCCAGCTCACCAGGCGGGGGTTCGAACACCGGGGAGCTGTTTTTT | CASSPGGGSNTGELFF
14 | TRBD2 | . | TRBJ2-7 | TRBV5-1 | TGCGCCAGTAGTTACGGGACTAGCGGCTACGAGCAGTACTTC | CASSYGTSGYEQYF
12 | . | . | TRBJ2-2 | TRBV6-5 | TGTGCCAGCAGTTACTGGCCCGGGGAGCTGTTTTTT | CASSYWPGELFF
13 | . | few | TRBJ2-7 | TRBV19 | TGTGCCAGTAAAGCGGAAAGCTCCTACGAGCAGTACTTC | CASKAESSYEQYF
15 | TRBD2 | . | TRBJ2-2 | TRBV19 | TGTGCCAGCCAATCTAGCGGGAGTATAACCGGGGAGCTGTTTTTT | CASQSSGSITGELFF
12 | . | few | TRBJ1-6 | TRBV29-1 | TGCAGCGTGAGGACGGACGAGGGAACCCTCCACTTT | CSVRTDEGTLHF
15 | TRBD1 | . | TRBJ1-5 | TRBV2 | TGTGCCAGCAGTTTGGACAGGGCCACCAATCAGCCCCAGCATTTT | CASSLDRATNQPQHF
15 | TRBD1 | . | TRBJ2-5 | TRBV3-1/TRBV3-2 | TGTGCCAGCAGCCGCGACAGGGGCCTCGGGGAGACCCAGTACTTC | CASSRDRGLGETQYF
14 | . | . | TRBJ2-5 | TRBV11-2 | TGTGCCAGCAGCTTATCCGGTTACCAAGAGACCCAGTACTTC | CASSLSGYQETQYF
15 | TRBD1 | once | TRBJ2-1 | TRBV5-1 | TGCGCCAGCAGCTCGCCGAGACAGGGGACCAATGAGCAGTTCTTC | CASSSPRQGTNEQFF
15 | TRBD2 | . | TRBJ2-5 | TRBV7-2 | TGTGCCAGCAGCGCTCTAGCGGGAGAATGGGAGACCCAGTACTTC | CASSALAGEWETQYF
15 | . | . | TRBJ2-3 | TRBV5-1 | TGCGCCAGCAGCTTGTCTCTTGGGGGCCCAGATACGCAGTATTTT | CASSLSLGGPDTQYF
15 | . | . | TRBJ1-3 | TRBV7-2 | TGTGCCAGCAGCTTATTATGGGCTGGCCGAAACACCATATATTTT | CASSLLWAGRNTIYF
12 | . | . | TRBJ2-1 | TRBV7-8 | TGTGCCAGCAGTTACACTACGGGTGAGCAGTTCTTC | CASSYTTGEQFF
14 | TRBD1 | . | TRBJ1-2 | TRBV5-6 | TGTGCCAGCAGCTTGTTCTACAGGGGTGATGGCTACACCTTC | CASSLFYRGDGYTF
13 | . | . | TRBJ2-5 | TRBV6-5 | TGTGCCAGCAAATTGGACACCCAAGAGACCCAGTACTTC | CASKLDTQETQYF
15 | TRBD1 | . | TRBJ1-5 | TRBV19 | TGTGCCAGTAGTTCGGGACAGGGGGGGGATCAGCCCCAGCATTTT | CASSSGQGGDQPQHF
18 | . | . | TRBJ1-6 | TRBV5-1 | TGCGCCAGCAGCTTGGGTTCAGGGGTTTTCTCCTATAATTCACCCCTCCACTTT | CASSLGSGVFSYNSPLHF
12 | . | . | TRBJ2-7 | TRBV11-2 | TGTGCCAGCAGCTTAGGGGCATACGAGCAGTACTTC | CASSLGAYEQYF
14 | . | . | TRBJ1-3 | TRBV5-1 | TGCGCCAGCAGCTTGGGGGCAGCTGGAAACACCATATATTTT | CASSLGAAGNTIYF
15 | TRBD1 | once | TRBJ2-7 | TRBV2 | TGTGCCAGCACCCACCCGGGACAGGGGTTCTACGAGCAGTACTTC | CASTHPGQGFYEQYF
10 | . | . | TRBJ2-1 | TRBV20-1 | TGCAGTGCTTACGACCGAACCGAGGTCTTC | CSAYDRTEVF
15 | TRBD2 | . | TRBJ2-7 | TRBV2 | TGTGCCAGCAGTGAACGGGCGGGAGGGCCAGCCGAGCAGTACTTC | CASSERAGGPAEQYF
12 | TRBD2 | . | TRBJ2-5 | TRBV2 | TGTGCCAGCTCGGGGGGGGGAGAGACCCAGTACTTC | CASSGGGETQYF
12 | . | once | TRBJ1-2 | TRBV30 | TGTGCCTGGAGTAAAGGGGACTATGGCTACACCTTC | CAWSKGDYGYTF
14 | . | . | TRBJ1-6 | TRBV5-1 | TGCGCCAGCAGCTTGGCGGGTCCGACTTCACCCCTCCACTTT | CASSLAGPTSPLHF
15 | . | . | TRBJ1-1 | TRBV5-1 | TGCGCCAGCAATCCGTCGGCCGGGGTAGGCACTGAAGCTTTCTTT | CASNPSAGVGTEAFF
19 | TRBD1 | . | TRBJ1-3 | TRBV9 | TGTGCCAGCAGCGTAGAACTGAGGGGGCCGGGAAGCTCTGGAAACACCATATATTTT | CASSVELRGPGSSGNTIYF
15 | . | . | TRBJ2-3 | TRBV6-5 | TGTGCCAGCAGGGCCTACGGGTCTTTCACAGATACGCAGTATTTT | CASRAYGSFTDTQYF
16 | . | . | TRBJ1-1 | TRBV5-1 | TGCGCCAGCAGCCTGACCCCAGGGGAAGGAAGCACTGAAGCTTTCTTT | CASSLTPGEGSTEAFF
14 | TRBD1 | . | TRBJ2-4 | TRBV7-3 | TGTGCCAGCAGCTTAGGACAGGCTTGGGACATTCAGTACTTC | CASSLGQAWDIQYF
15 | TRBD2 | . | TRBJ2-7 | TRBV2 | TGTGCCAGCAAGGTGGGGATAGCGGGAACCTACGAGCAGTACTTC | CASKVGIAGTYEQYF
14 | TRBD1 | few | TRBJ1-3 | TRBV5-4 | TGTGCCAGCAGTTTGACAGGGGGCGAAAACACCATATATTTT | CASSLTGGENTIYF
13 | . | . | TRBJ1-2 | TRBV5-4 | TGTGCCAGCAGCATGCGGGCCGACTATGGCTACACCTTC | CASSMRADYGYTF
14 | . | few | TRBJ1-6 | TRBV14 | TGTGCCAGCAGCCAAGTCGCAGTCAATTCACCCCTCCACTTT | CASSQVAVNSPLHF
16 | . | . | TRBJ1-3 | TRBV11-2 | TGTGCCAGCAGCCCGACCCGGCAGAGGTCTGGAAACACCATATATTTT | CASSPTRQRSGNTIYF
14 | . | . | TRBJ2-1 | TRBV19 | TGTGCCAGTAGGGTGGGGAGCTCCTACAATGAGCAGTTCTTC | CASRVGSSYNEQFF
15 | TRBD2 | . | TRBJ2-7 | TRBV9 | TGTGCCAGCAGCGTAGCGGCGGGAGAGGGCTACGAGCAGTACTTC | CASSVAAGEGYEQYF
12 | . | . | TRBJ1-2 | TRBV24-1 | TGTGCCACCAGTGAGAGCACCTATGGCTACACCTTC | CATSESTYGYTF